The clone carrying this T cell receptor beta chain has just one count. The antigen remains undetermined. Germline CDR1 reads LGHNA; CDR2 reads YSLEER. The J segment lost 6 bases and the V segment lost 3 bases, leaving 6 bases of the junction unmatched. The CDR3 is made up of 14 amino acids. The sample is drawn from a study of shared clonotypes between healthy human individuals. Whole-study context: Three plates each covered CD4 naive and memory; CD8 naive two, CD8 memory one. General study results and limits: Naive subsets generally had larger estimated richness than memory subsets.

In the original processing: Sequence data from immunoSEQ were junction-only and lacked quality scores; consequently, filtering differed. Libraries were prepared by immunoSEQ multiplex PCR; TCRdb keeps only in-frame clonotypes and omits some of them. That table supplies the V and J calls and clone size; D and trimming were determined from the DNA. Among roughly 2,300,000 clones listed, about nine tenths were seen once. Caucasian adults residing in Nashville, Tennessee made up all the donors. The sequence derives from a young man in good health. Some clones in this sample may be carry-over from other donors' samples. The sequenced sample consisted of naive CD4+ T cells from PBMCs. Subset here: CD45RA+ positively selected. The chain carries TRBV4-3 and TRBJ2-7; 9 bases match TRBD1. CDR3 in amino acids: CASSHRDRAAEQYF. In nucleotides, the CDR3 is TGCGCCAGCAGCCACCGGGACAGGGCGGCCGAGCAGTACTTC.